This TCR beta chain is drawn from a study of T cell repertoires in cytomegalovirus infection. Overall study: Public TCR beta signatures indicated both CMV infection and matching HLA type.

One entry per CDR3 protein, called by TCRdb with MiXCR from the reads. The repertoire holds hundreds of thousands of distinct CDR3 sequences, with 30% to 40% as singletons. The CDR3 is 16 residues long. V dropped 3 bases and J dropped 8; count of bases not matched to a gene: 12. The germline V gene has CDR1 MGHRA and CDR2 YSYEKL. This clonotype was observed a handful of times. Its matching antigen is unknown. This TCR came from a human donor in good health (CMV status not recorded). Some clones in this sample may be carry-over from other donors' samples. V is TRBV4-1 and J is TRBJ2-3, with TRBD2 matching 9 bases. The sequenced sample was cultured PBMCs, obtained from culture after CMV antigen stimulation. CDR3 bases: TGCGCCAGCAGCCAGCCTAGCGGGGACCTCGGGCGTACGCAGTATTTT. Residues: CASSQPSGDLGRTQYF.